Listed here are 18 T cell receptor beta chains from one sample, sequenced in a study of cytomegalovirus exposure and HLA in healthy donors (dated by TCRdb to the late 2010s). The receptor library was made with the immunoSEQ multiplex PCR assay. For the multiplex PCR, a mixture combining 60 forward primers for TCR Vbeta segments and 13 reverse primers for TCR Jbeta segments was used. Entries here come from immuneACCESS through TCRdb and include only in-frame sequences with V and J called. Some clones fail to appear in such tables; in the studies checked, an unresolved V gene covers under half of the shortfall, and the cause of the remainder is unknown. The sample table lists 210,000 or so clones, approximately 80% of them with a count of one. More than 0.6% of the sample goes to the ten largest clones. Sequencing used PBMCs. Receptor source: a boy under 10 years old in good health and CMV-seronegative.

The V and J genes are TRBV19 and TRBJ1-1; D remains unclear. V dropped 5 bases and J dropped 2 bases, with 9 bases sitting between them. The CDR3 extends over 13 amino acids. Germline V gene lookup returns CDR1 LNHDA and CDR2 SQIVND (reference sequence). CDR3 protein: CASSLTSNTEAFF. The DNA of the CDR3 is TGTGCCAGTAGTCTGACTAGTAACACTGAAGCTTTCTTT.

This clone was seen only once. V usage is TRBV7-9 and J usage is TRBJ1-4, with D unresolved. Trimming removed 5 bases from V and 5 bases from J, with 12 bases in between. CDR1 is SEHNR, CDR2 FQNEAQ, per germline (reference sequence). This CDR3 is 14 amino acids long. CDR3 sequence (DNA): TGTGCCAGCAGCCTCCTAAATTCCAATGAAAAACTGTTTTTT. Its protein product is CASSLLNSNEKLFF.

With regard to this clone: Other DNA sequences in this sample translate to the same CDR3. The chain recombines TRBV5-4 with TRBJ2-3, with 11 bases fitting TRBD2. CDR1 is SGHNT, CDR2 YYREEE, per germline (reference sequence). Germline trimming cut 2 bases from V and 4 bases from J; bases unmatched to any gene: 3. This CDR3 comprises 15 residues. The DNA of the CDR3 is TGTGCCAGCAGCTTACTAGCGGGGGTATCAGATACGCAGTATTTT. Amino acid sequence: CASSLLAGVSDTQYF.

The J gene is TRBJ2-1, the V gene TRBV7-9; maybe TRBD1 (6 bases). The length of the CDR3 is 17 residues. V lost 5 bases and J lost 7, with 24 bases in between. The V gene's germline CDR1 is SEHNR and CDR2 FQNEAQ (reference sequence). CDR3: CASSPPQGSAEGNEQFF. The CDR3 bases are TGTGCCAGCAGCCCACCCCAGGGGAGCGCCGAAGGGAATGAGCAGTTCTTC.

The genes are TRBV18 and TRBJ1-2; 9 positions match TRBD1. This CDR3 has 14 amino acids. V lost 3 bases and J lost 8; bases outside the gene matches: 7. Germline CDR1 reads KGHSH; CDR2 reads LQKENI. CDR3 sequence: CASSPQGQGGGYTF. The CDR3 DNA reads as TGTGCCAGCTCACCCCAGGGACAGGGTGGCGGCTACACCTTC.

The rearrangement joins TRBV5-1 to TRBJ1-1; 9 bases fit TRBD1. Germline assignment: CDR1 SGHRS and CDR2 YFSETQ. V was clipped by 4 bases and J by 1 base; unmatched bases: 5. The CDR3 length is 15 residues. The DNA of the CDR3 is TGCGCCAGCAGCCCTACAGGGGGCAGGAACACTGAAGCTTTCTTT. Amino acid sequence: CASSPTGGRNTEAFF.

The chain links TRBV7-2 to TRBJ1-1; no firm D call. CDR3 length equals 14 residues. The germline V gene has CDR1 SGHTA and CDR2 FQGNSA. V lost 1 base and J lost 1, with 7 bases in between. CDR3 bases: TGTGCCAGCAGCTTAGGGTCGGGGAACACTGAAGCTTTCTTT. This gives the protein CASSLGSGNTEAFF.

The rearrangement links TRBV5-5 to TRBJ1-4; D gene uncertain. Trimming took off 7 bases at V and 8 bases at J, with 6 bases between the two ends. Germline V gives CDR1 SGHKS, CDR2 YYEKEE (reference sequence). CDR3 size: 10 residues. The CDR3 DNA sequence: TGTGCCAGCCCCCAAGAAAAACTGTTTTTT. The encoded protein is CASPQEKLFF.

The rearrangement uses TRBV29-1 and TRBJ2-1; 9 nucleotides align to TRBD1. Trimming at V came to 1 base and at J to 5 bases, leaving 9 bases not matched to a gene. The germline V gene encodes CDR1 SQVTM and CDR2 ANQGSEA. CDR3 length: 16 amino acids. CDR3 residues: CSVEGARDRANNEQFF. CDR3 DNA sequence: TGCAGCGTTGAAGGAGCCCGGGACAGGGCTAACAATGAGCAGTTCTTC.

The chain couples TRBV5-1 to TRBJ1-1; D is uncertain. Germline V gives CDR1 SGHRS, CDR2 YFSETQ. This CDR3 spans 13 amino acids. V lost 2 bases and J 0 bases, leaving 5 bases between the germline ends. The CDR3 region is CASSFEMNTEAFF. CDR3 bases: TGCGCCAGCAGCTTTGAGATGAACACTGAAGCTTTCTTT.

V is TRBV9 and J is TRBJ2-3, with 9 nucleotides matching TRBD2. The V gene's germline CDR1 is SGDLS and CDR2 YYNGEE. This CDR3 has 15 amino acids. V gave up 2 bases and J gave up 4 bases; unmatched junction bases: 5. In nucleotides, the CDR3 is TGTGCCAGCAGCGTGGGCGGGGGGGCCGCAGATACGCAGTATTTT. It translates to CASSVGGGAADTQYF.

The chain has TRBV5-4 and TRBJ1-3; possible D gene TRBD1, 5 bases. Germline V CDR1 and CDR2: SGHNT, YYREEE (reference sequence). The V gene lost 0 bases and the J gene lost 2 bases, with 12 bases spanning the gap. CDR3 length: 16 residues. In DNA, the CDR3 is TGTGCCAGCAGCTTGGGCCCCGGGACTACTGGAAACACCATATATTTT. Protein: CASSLGPGTTGNTIYF.

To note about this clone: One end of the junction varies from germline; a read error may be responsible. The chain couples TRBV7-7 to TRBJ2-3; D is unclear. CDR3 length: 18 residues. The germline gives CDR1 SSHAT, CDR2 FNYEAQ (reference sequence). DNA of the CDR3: TGTGCTAGCAGCTTTTATGGTGTAACTCTCTCCTTCACAGATACGCAGTATTTT. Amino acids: CASSFYGVTLSFTDTQYF.

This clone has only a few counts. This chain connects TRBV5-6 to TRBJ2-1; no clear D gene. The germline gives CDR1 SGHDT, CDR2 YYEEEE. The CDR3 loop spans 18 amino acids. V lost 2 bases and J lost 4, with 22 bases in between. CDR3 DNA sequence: TGTGCCAGCAGCTTAAAGGTCAAGCCAGACTCCGTATACAATGAGCAGTTCTTC. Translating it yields CASSLKVKPDSVYNEQFF.

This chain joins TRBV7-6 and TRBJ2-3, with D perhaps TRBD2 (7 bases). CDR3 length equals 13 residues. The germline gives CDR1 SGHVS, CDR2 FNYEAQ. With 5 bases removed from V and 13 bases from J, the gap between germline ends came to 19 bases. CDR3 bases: TGTGCCAGCAGCCCAGGGGTTGGGGGGGCCGAGTATTTT. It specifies CASSPGVGGAEYF.

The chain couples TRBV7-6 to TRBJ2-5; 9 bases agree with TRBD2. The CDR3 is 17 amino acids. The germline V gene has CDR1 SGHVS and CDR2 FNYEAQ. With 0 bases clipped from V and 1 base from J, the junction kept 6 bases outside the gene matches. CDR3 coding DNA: TGTGCCAGCAGCTTAGCGGGTCTAGCGGGGTTCCAAGAGACCCAGTACTTC. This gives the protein CASSLAGLAGFQETQYF.

CDR3 residues: CASSWGLAGGGSSYNEQFF. The CDR3 nucleotides read TGTGCCAGCAGCTGGGGACTAGCGGGAGGGGGGAGCTCCTACAATGAGCAGTTCTTC. The chain recombines TRBV7-8 with TRBJ2-1; 16 positions match TRBD2. From germline, CDR1 is SGHVS and CDR2 FQNEAQ. The V segment lost 4 bases and the J segment 0 bases; nucleotides outside the gene matches: 6. This CDR3 is built from 19 residues.

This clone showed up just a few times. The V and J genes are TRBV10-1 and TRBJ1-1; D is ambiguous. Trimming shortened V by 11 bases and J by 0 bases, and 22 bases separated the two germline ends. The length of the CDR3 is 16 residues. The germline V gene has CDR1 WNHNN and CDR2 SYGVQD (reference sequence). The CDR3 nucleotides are TGCGCCGGCTTGGTCAGCGGATGTCCAGTGAACACTGAAGCTTTCTTT. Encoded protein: CAGLVSGCPVNTEAFF.